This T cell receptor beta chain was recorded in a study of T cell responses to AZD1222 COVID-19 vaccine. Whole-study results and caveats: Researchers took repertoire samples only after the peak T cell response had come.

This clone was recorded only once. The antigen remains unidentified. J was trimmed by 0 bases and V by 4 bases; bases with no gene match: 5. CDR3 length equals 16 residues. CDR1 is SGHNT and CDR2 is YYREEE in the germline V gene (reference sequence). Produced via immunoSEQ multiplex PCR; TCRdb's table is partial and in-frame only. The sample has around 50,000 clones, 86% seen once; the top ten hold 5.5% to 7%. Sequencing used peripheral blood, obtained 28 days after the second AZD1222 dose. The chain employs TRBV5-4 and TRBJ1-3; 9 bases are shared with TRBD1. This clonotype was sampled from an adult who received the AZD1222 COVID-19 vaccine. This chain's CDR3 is CASSLRQGGSGNTIYF. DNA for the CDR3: TGTGCCAGCAGCCTGCGACAGGGGGGCTCTGGAAACACCATATATTTT.